The 4 T cell receptor beta chains reported below all come from one sample, sequenced in a study of blood T cell repertoires in COVID-19. The protocol was immunoSEQ multiplex PCR, while the TCRdb copy is restricted to in-frame clones and leaves out a portion. Among 150,000 to 200,000 clones listed, around nine tenths were seen once. Specimen: PBMCs or T cells enriched from blood (not recorded which). The receptors come from a woman aged 18-30 years who had recovered from COVID-19.

V and J are TRBV9 and TRBJ1-1; TRBD1 matches at 9 bases. The CDR3 consists of 16 residues. With V trimmed by 6 bases and J by 0 bases, 9 bases remained unmatched. Germline V gene lookup returns CDR1 SGDLS and CDR2 YYNGEE. Written as DNA, the CDR3 is TGTGCCAGCACCCCCTGGACAGGGGACCTGAACACTGAAGCTTTCTTT. Translating gives CASTPWTGDLNTEAFF.

The V and J genes are TRBV18 and TRBJ2-7; tentative D call: TRBD2 (5 bases). V lost 3 bases, J lost 2 bases, and 8 bases lay in between. Germline CDR1 reads KGHSH; CDR2 reads LQKENI. The CDR3 spans 13 residues. CDR3 sequence reads: CASSPSGPYEQYF. The CDR3 region has the DNA TGTGCCAGCTCACCCAGCGGCCCCTACGAGCAGTACTTC.

The V gene is TRBV18, the J gene TRBJ2-1; 10 bases map to TRBD2. CDR1 and CDR2 from the germline V gene are KGHSH and LQKENI. V dropped 6 bases and J dropped 4; count of bases not matched to a gene: 6. This CDR3 has 15 residues. The DNA of the CDR3 is TGTGCCAGCTCTCCCGGACTAGCGGAATACAATGAGCAGTTCTTC. This codes for CASSPGLAEYNEQFF.

The J gene is TRBJ1-5, the V gene TRBV30; D uncertain. The germline V and J ends were trimmed by 0 bases and 4 bases, with 13 bases remaining between them. Germline V gene lookup returns CDR1 GTSNPN and CDR2 SVGIG (reference sequence). This CDR3 has 15 amino acids. The chain's CDR3 is CAWSVWGVRNQPQHF. CDR3 sequence (DNA): TGTGCCTGGAGTGTTTGGGGAGTACGGAATCAGCCCCAGCATTTT.